The rows below give T cell receptor beta chains drawn from one sample of a study of T cell repertoires in cytomegalovirus infection. TCRdb used MiXCR to reprocess the reads, holding one entry per CDR3 protein. The table lists a few hundred thousand distinct CDR3 sequences, roughly 18% of them singletons. The sequenced material came from PBMCs. The receptors here all came from a human donor in good health (CMV status not recorded). Some clones in this sample may be carry-over from other donors' samples. Both conserved end residues are part of each CDR3. The D gene is left open where the match is weak. Clone size is not always given. Where it is, it says once, few, many or a class for expanded clones.

d_gene	v_gene	abundance	j_gene	CDR3aa	CDR3nt
-	TRBV10-3	-	TRBJ1-1	CAIKGPMEGTEAFF	TGTGCCATCAAGGGCCCGATGGAGGGCACTGAAGCTTTCTTT
-	TRBV12-5	many	TRBJ2-7	CASRPPSSYEQYF	TGTGCTAGTCGCCCTCCGAGCTCCTACGAGCAGTACTTC
-	TRBV12-3/TRBV12-4	many	TRBJ1-1	CASGKQGRTEAFF	TGTGCCAGCGGCAAACAGGGAAGAACTGAAGCTTTCTTT
-	TRBV20-1	once	TRBJ1-3	CSASRENTIYF	TGCAGTGCTAGCAGGGAAAACACCATATATTTT
TRBD2	TRBV15	few	TRBJ2-1	CATRTTSGIYNEQFF	TGTGCCACCAGAACGACTAGCGGGATATACAATGAGCAGTTCTTC
-	TRBV7-8	many	TRBJ2-1	CASSLIGVAEYNEQFF	TGTGCCAGCAGCTTAATTGGGGTAGCGGAATACAATGAGCAGTTCTTC
-	TRBV20-1	-	TRBJ1-5	CSARAQRSQPQHF	TGCAGTGCTAGAGCCCAAAGAAGTCAGCCCCAGCATTTT
-	TRBV14	few	TRBJ1-1	CASSQAFKGGSSEAFF	TGTGCCAGCAGCCAAGCTTTCAAAGGGGGGTCTAGTGAAGCTTTCTTT
TRBD1	TRBV12-3/TRBV12-4	few	TRBJ1-1	CASTQGQTNTEAFF	TGTGCCAGCACCCAGGGACAGACGAACACTGAAGCTTTCTTT
-	TRBV12-3/TRBV12-4	-	TRBJ1-4	CASGGDGWNEKLFF	TGTGCCAGCGGGGGGGACGGCTGGAATGAAAAACTGTTTTTT
-	TRBV7-2	-	TRBJ2-7	CASSADRYYEQYF	TGTGCCAGCAGCGCGGACCGGTACTACGAGCAGTACTTC
-	TRBV7-2	many	TRBJ2-5	CASSLARLETQYF	TGTGCCAGCAGCTTAGCGCGATTAGAGACCCAGTACTTC
TRBD1	TRBV12-3/TRBV12-4	many	TRBJ2-6	CASSLDRFSSGANVLTF	TGTGCCAGCAGTCTGGACAGGTTTAGCTCTGGGGCCAACGTCCTGACTTTC
-	TRBV5-8	-	TRBJ1-1	CASSLSKGRAENTEAFF	TGTGCCAGCAGCCTATCCAAGGGGCGAGCTGAGAACACTGAAGCTTTCTTT
-	TRBV7-2	many	TRBJ1-5	CASSRRDSQPQHF	TGTGCCAGCAGCAGGCGGGACTCCCAGCCCCAGCATTTT
-	TRBV2	few	TRBJ1-2	CASSGIRAAGYTF	TGTGCCAGCAGTGGGATTCGGGCGGCTGGCTACACCTTC
TRBD1	TRBV4-3	-	TRBJ2-3	CASSREGTGYSTDTQYF	TGCGCCAGCAGCCGGGAAGGGACAGGGTATTCCACAGATACGCAGTATTTT
-	TRBV12-3/TRBV12-4	many	TRBJ2-3	CASSFRAGLVLSTQYF	TGTGCCAGCAGTTTTAGGGCAGGGTTAGTTCTGAGTACGCAGTATTTT
-	TRBV6-5	-	TRBJ1-1	CASSYSNPGPRPNLAFF	TGTGCCAGCAGTTACTCGAATCCAGGTCCACGACCGAACTTAGCTTTCTTT
-	TRBV29-1	few	TRBJ2-7	CSVAWTAYGEQYF	TGCAGCGTTGCCTGGACAGCTTATGGCGAGCAGTACTTC
-	TRBV11-2	-	TRBJ1-1	CASSMNRDPEAFF	TGTGCCAGCAGCATGAACAGGGATCCTGAAGCTTTCTTT
-	TRBV6-6	-	TRBJ2-3	CASSISRTDTQYF	TGTGCCAGCAGCATATCCCGCACAGATACGCAGTATTTT
-	TRBV7-2	many	TRBJ2-3	CASSFAGGDTQYF	TGTGCCAGCAGCTTTGCAGGGGGGGATACGCAGTATTTT
-	TRBV6-1	-	TRBJ1-2	CASSEFRHNYGYTF	TGTGCCAGCAGTGAATTTCGGCATAACTATGGCTACACCTTC
-	TRBV5-5	-	TRBJ1-1	CASSFTDNTEAFF	TGTGCCAGCAGCTTCACGGATAACACTGAAGCTTTCTTT
-	TRBV7-2	few	TRBJ2-3	CASSPHPAGSTDTQYF	TGTGCCAGCAGCCCCCACCCCGCCGGGAGCACAGATACGCAGTATTTT
-	TRBV9	few	TRBJ1-5	CASSVTGYSNQPQHF	TGTGCCAGCAGCGTAACAGGTTATAGCAATCAGCCCCAGCATTTT
-	TRBV19	-	TRBJ2-1	CASSTRGGSSYNERFF	TGTGCCAGTAGTACTCGAGGGGGGAGCTCCTACAATGAGCGGTTCTTC
-	TRBV9	few	TRBJ2-3	CASSVGSNTDTQYF	TGTGCCAGCAGCGTAGGGTCGAACACAGATACGCAGTATTTT
TRBD1	TRBV7-6	many	TRBJ2-3	CASSEKTGGSTDTQYF	TGTGCCAGCAGCGAAAAGACAGGGGGAAGCACAGATACGCAGTATTTT
TRBD1	TRBV12-3/TRBV12-4	many	TRBJ2-7	CASSLTGDYEQYF	TGTGCCAGCAGCCTGACAGGGGACTACGAGCAGTACTTC
-	TRBV14	many	TRBJ1-1	CASSQDLGRYTEAFF	TGTGCCAGCAGCCAAGATCTAGGACGGTACACTGAAGCTTTCTTT
-	TRBV27	-	TRBJ1-5	CASSQPGQAFEHF	TGTGCCAGCAGTCAACCTGGCCAGGCTTTTGAGCATTTT
TRBD1	TRBV20-1	-	TRBJ1-4	CSARTGIVEKLFF	TGCAGTGCTAGGACAGGGATAGTGGAAAAACTGTTTTTT
-	TRBV6-5	-	TRBJ2-3	CASSYDSTSTDTQYF	TGTGCCAGCAGTTACGACAGTACTAGCACAGATACGCAGTATTTT
TRBD1	TRBV2	-	TRBJ1-6	CASSYTGTGSPLHF	TGTGCCAGCAGTTACACCGGGACAGGTTCACCCCTCCACTTT
TRBD1	TRBV2	many	TRBJ2-1	CASSGGTGSNHEQFF	TGTGCCAGCAGTGGTGGGACAGGGAGTAATCATGAGCAGTTCTTC
TRBD2	TRBV7-2	many	TRBJ2-7	CASSLGSGLAGAYEQYF	TGTGCCAGCAGCTTAGGATCGGGACTAGCGGGGGCCTACGAGCAGTACTTC
-	TRBV6-6	-	TRBJ2-7	CASTSGGGSSYEQYF	TGTGCCAGCACCTCCGGCGGGGGCAGCTCCTACGAGCAGTACTTC
-	TRBV5-6	many	TRBJ1-3	CASSSGSTGPLGNTIYF	TGTGCCAGCAGTTCCGGATCGACAGGACCTCTCGGAAACACCATATATTTT
TRBD2	TRBV18	-	TRBJ2-3	CASSLLGTSVIADTQYF	TGTGCCAGCTCACTCCTAGGGACTAGCGTTATCGCAGATACGCAGTATTTT